Presented here are 24 T cell receptor beta chains from one specimen sequenced in a study of T cell responses to AZD1222 COVID-19 vaccine. TCRdb keeps only in-frame clones here, not all; method: immunoSEQ multiplex PCR. The table has about 73,000 clones, 75% to 90% seen once. The specimen comprised peripheral blood, sampled 28 days after the second AZD1222 dose. These receptors were obtained from an adult who received the AZD1222 COVID-19 vaccine.

The J gene is TRBJ2-5, the V gene TRBV24-1; the D call may be TRBD1 or TRBD2 (6 bases each). Trimming removed 4 bases at V and 5 bases at J, with 19 bases between. This CDR3 region has 16 residues. Per germline, CDR1 KGHDR and CDR2 SFDVKD. The CDR3 here is CATSEPRDTRRETQYF. The CDR3 DNA reads as TGTGCCACCAGTGAACCGCGGGACACGCGAAGGGAGACCCAGTACTTC.

The rearrangement uses TRBV6-5 and TRBJ2-1; tentatively, D is TRBD2 (6 bases). Per the germline V gene, CDR1 is MNHEY and CDR2 is SVGAGI. CDR3 length: 15 residues. Between the trimmed V and J ends, which lost 0 bases and 7 bases, there was a span of 13 bases. CDR3 amino acids: CASSYSRLGLNEQFF. DNA for the CDR3: TGTGCCAGCAGTTACTCGAGACTAGGATTAAATGAGCAGTTCTTC.

The CDR3 DNA is TGCGCCAGCAGGGTGACAGGGAACACCGGGGAGCTGTTTTTT. It codes for CASRVTGNTGELFF. The rearrangement links TRBV5-1 to TRBJ2-2; TRBD1 might be the D (6 bases). Germline CDR1 and CDR2: SGHRS and YFSETQ. The CDR3 loop spans 14 amino acids. V dropped 5 bases and J dropped 1 base, with 9 bases sitting between them.

This chain links TRBV11-3 with TRBJ1-1, with a weak D call TRBD1 (5 bases). Germline V gives CDR1 SGHNT, CDR2 YENEEA. CDR3 size: 13 residues. V was trimmed by 1 base and J by 6 bases, leaving 9 bases between them. The CDR3 protein is CASSLADRAEAFF. The CDR3 region has the DNA TGTGCCAGCAGCTTAGCAGACAGAGCTGAAGCTTTCTTT. Filled out from reference TRBV11-3 and TRBJ1-1, the complete variable domain reads EAGVVQSPRYKIIEKKQPVAFWCNPISGHNTLYWYLQNLGQGPELLIRYENEEAVDDSQLPKDRFSAERLKGVDSTLKIQPAELGDSAVYLCASSLADRAEAFFGQGTRLTVV.

The chain couples TRBV28 to TRBJ1-2, with 10 bases that match TRBD1. The trim removed 5 bases at V and 2 bases at J, leaving 5 bases unmatched. The CDR3 is 15 amino acids. CDR1 MDHEN and CDR2 SYDVKM come from the germline V gene. This CDR3 is CASSPRTGGNYGYTF. The CDR3 nucleotides are TGTGCCAGCAGTCCCCGGACAGGGGGAAACTATGGCTACACCTTC.

The J gene is TRBJ2-2, the V gene TRBV6-5; D remains unclear. Per the germline V gene, CDR1 is MNHEY and CDR2 is SVGAGI. This CDR3 is 15 amino acids long. V dropped 5 bases and J dropped 1 base, with 11 bases sitting between them. CDR3 coding DNA: TGTGCCAGCAGTCAACGGATCCTGAACACCGGGGAGCTGTTTTTT. This sequence encodes CASSQRILNTGELFF.

Here the CDR3 reads CAWAGGAMWTQYF. The CDR3 region has the DNA TGTGCCTGGGCTGGGGGCGCGATGTGGACCCAGTACTTC. V gene TRBV30 combines with J gene TRBJ2-5, with a possible D match to TRBD1 (6 bases). The length of the CDR3 is 13 residues. Germline V gene lookup returns CDR1 GTSNPN and CDR2 SVGIG (reference sequence). Trimming took 5 bases from V and 7 from J, leaving 17 bases between them.

This chain links TRBV4-1 with TRBJ2-1; 7 bases are shared with TRBD1. The V segment lost 3 bases and the J segment 0 bases; nucleotides outside the gene matches: 2. The CDR3 loop spans 15 amino acids. Germline V gene sequence: CDR1 MGHRA, CDR2 YSYEKL. CDR3 loop: CASSHRDSSYNEQFF. CDR3 DNA: TGCGCCAGCAGCCACCGGGACAGCTCCTACAATGAGCAGTTCTTC.

The rearrangement uses TRBV5-1 and TRBJ1-5, with TRBD1 identical over 7 bases. After removal of 2 bases from V and 4 bases from J, the junction contained 9 bases not matched to a gene. The CDR3 covers 16 residues. Germline lookup yields CDR1 SGHRS and CDR2 YFSETQ. CDR3 protein: CASSFSRGDANQPQHF. The CDR3, as DNA: TGCGCCAGCAGCTTTAGCAGGGGGGATGCAAATCAGCCCCAGCATTTT.

The J gene is TRBJ2-1, the V gene TRBV29-1, with D tentatively TRBD1 (5 bases). Germline CDR1 reads SQVTM; CDR2 reads ANQGSEA. The V end lost 7 bases, the J end lost 0 bases, and 16 bases lay between the germline ends. This CDR3 has 15 residues. The chain's CDR3 is CSAWGTKASYNEQFF. CDR3 nucleotides: TGCAGCGCCTGGGGCACAAAAGCCTCCTACAATGAGCAGTTCTTC.

The chain links TRBV7-9 to TRBJ1-2; the match to TRBD1 covers 7 bases. The ends lost 1 base at V and 3 bases at J; junction bases unmatched: 5. This CDR3 has 15 amino acids. Germline V gives CDR1 SEHNR, CDR2 FQNEAQ (reference sequence). The CDR3 DNA sequence: TGTGCCAGCAGCTTAGACAGGGGACGGCACTATGGCTACACCTTC. Protein product: CASSLDRGRHYGYTF.

CDR3 region: CSVEWDARGTNTEAFF. CDR3 nucleotides: TGCAGCGTTGAGTGGGACGCCCGCGGCACGAACACTGAAGCTTTCTTT. The chain recombines TRBV29-1 with TRBJ1-1, with a possible D match to TRBD1 (5 bases). V lost 3 bases, J lost 1 base, and 18 bases lay in between. Germline loops: CDR1 SQVTM, CDR2 ANQGSEA. CDR3 length equals 16 residues.

The rearrangement links TRBV3-1 (or the pseudogene TRBV3-2) to TRBJ1-5, with 12 bases identical to TRBD1. Germline loops: CDR1 LGHDT, CDR2 YNNKEL (reference sequence). This CDR3 is 19 amino acids long. J gave up 0 bases and V 1 base, and 7 bases lay outside the gene matches. The CDR3 DNA reads as TGTGCCAGCAGCCAAGCTGGCGGGACAGGGGGCGATAGCAATCAGCCCCAGCATTTT. Encoded protein: CASSQAGGTGGDSNQPQHF.

The chain joins TRBV9 to TRBJ1-3; TRBD1 might be the D (5 bases). CDR3 length equals 17 residues. Germline lookup yields CDR1 SGDLS and CDR2 YYNGEE. V shed 0 bases and J shed 11 bases, with 24 bases lying between them. The CDR3 reads CASSVALAGPPMGAIYF. The CDR3, as DNA: TGTGCCAGCAGCGTAGCTTTGGCAGGGCCCCCGATGGGGGCCATATATTTT.

The chain is built from TRBV11-1 and TRBJ2-5; D remains unclear. V was shortened by 5 bases and J by 2 bases, with 6 bases between the two germline ends. The CDR3 loop spans 12 amino acids. CDR1 and CDR2 from the germline V gene are SGHAT and FQDESV (reference sequence). CDR3 protein: CASSPWQETQYF. CDR3 nucleotide sequence: TGTGCCAGCAGCCCCTGGCAAGAGACCCAGTACTTC.

The CDR3 DNA sequence: TGTGCCAGCAGTTTGCCTGCAGGGATAGATACGCAGTATTTT. Protein: CASSLPAGIDTQYF. The chain carries TRBV28 and TRBJ2-3; D is possibly TRBD1 (5 bases). The germline V gene encodes CDR1 MDHEN and CDR2 SYDVKM. The CDR3 is 14 residues long. Trimming took off 3 bases at V and 5 bases at J, with 12 bases between the two ends.

This clone appeared once. The chain joins TRBV18 to TRBJ1-2, with 7 bases that match TRBD1. CDR1 and CDR2 (germline): KGHSH, LQKENI. The CDR3 has 18 amino acids. J was trimmed by 1 base and V by 3 bases; bases with no gene match: 14. The CDR3 sequence is CASSPPQGGRAYNYGYTF. DNA of the CDR3: TGTGCCAGCTCACCCCCGCAGGGGGGCCGGGCTTATAACTATGGCTACACCTTC.

This clone was detected only once. The rearrangement links TRBV19 to TRBJ1-3; D uncertain. This CDR3 is built from 15 residues. V dropped 5 bases and J dropped 2 bases, with 13 bases sitting between them. Germline V gene sequence: CDR1 LNHDA, CDR2 SQIVND (reference sequence). The CDR3 loop reads CASSPTGGTGNTIYF. The DNA for the CDR3 is TGTGCCAGTAGTCCTACTGGTGGAACTGGAAACACCATATATTTT.

V and J are TRBV5-4 and TRBJ2-5; TRBD2 aligns across 10 bases. Germline V lookup: CDR1 SGHNT, CDR2 YYREEE (reference sequence). CDR3 length: 17 amino acids. After removal of 0 bases from V and 4 bases from J, the junction contained 9 bases not matched to a gene. The DNA for the CDR3 is TGTGCCAGCAGCTTGGCCAGGACTAGCGGACGATCAGAGACCCAGTACTTC. It specifies CASSLARTSGRSETQYF.

V is TRBV9 and J is TRBJ1-6; 9 nucleotides line up with TRBD1. The germline CDR1 and CDR2 sequences are SGDLS and YYNGEE. V shed 0 bases and J 9 bases; nucleotides not matched to a gene: 4. The CDR3 totals 15 residues. The chain's CDR3 is CASSVADRGFSPLHF. DNA for the CDR3: TGTGCCAGCAGCGTAGCGGACAGGGGTTTTTCACCCCTCCACTTT.

The gene calls are TRBV5-1 and TRBJ2-7, with 11 positions matching TRBD1. Germline assignment: CDR1 SGHRS and CDR2 YFSETQ. This CDR3 contains 16 residues. V lost 0 bases and J lost 2; bases outside the gene matches: 4. This CDR3 reads CASSLDGTGGPYEQYF. The CDR3 nucleotides are TGCGCCAGCAGCTTGGATGGGACAGGGGGGCCCTACGAGCAGTACTTC. The full variable domain, in which reference TRBV5-1 and TRBJ2-7 provide the parts outside the CDR3, is KAGVTQTPRYLIKTRGQQVTLSCSPISGHRSVSWYQQTPGQGLQFLFEYFSETQRNKGNFPGRFSGRQFSNSRSEMNVSTLELGDSALYLCASSLDGTGGPYEQYFGPGTRLTVT.

Only a few counts were recorded for this clone. J is TRBJ2-5 and V is TRBV11-2; maybe TRBD1 (6 bases). Trimming took 0 bases from V and 1 from J, leaving 9 bases between them. The CDR3 consists of 15 residues. The V gene's germline CDR1 is SGHAT and CDR2 FQNNGV. CDR3 sequence: CASSLEQGGQETQYF. In DNA form, the CDR3 reads TGTGCCAGCAGCTTAGAACAGGGCGGCCAAGAGACCCAGTACTTC.

CDR3 protein: CSARHSGEAFF. The CDR3 DNA sequence: TGCAGTGCCCGACACTCTGGGGAAGCTTTCTTT. The chain recombines TRBV20-1 with TRBJ1-1; D is unresolved. V was shortened by 6 bases and J by 8 bases, with 13 bases between the two germline ends. This CDR3 contains 11 residues. Germline CDR1 is DFQATT and CDR2 is SNEGSKA (reference sequence).

This clone was seen only a few times. V is TRBV7-9 and J is TRBJ2-1; no definite D call. This CDR3 comprises 10 residues. Germline V gives CDR1 SEHNR, CDR2 FQNEAQ (reference sequence). Deletions cut 3 bases from V and 9 bases from J, with 3 bases between. The CDR3 reads CASSFGEQFF. In nucleotides, the CDR3 is TGTGCCAGCAGCTTCGGTGAGCAGTTCTTC. The variable domain in full, completed from reference TRBV7-9 and TRBJ2-1, reads DTGVSQNPRHKITKRGQNVTFRCDPISEHNRLYWYRQTLGQGPEFLTYFQNEAQLEKSRLLSDRFSAERPKGSFSTLEIQRTEQGDSAMYLCASSFGEQFFGPGTRLTVL.